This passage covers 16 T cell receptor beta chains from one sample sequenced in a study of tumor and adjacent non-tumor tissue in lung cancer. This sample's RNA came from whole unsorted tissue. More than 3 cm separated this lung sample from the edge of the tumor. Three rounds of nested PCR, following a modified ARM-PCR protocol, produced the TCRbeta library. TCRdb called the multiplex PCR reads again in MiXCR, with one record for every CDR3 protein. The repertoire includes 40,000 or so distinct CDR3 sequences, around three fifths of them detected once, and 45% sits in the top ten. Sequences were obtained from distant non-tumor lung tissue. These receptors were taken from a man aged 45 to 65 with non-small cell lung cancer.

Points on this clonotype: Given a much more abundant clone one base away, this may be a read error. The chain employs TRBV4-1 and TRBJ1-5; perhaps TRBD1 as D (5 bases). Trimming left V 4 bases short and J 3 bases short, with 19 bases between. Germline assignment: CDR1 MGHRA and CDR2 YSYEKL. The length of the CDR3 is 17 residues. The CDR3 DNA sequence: TGCGCCAGCAGCCGAGATGGGCAGGGCCCACCCAATCAGCCCCAGCATTTT. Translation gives CASSRDGQGPPNQPQHF.

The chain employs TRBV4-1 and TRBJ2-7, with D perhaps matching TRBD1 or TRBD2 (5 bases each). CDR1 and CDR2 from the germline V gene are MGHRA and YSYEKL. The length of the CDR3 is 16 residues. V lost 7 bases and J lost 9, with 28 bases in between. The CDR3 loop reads CASNQEWSETGLGQYF. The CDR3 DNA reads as TGCGCCAGCAATCAAGAATGGTCCGAGACGGGGCTCGGGCAGTACTTC.

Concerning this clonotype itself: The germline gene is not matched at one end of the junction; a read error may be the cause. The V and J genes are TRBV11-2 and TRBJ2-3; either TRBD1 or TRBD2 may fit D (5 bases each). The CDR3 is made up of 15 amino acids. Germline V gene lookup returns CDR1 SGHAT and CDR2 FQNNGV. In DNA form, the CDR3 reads TGTCCCGGCAGCTTAATGAGCTCTAGCACAGGTACGCAGTATTTT. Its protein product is CPGSLMSSSTGTQYF.

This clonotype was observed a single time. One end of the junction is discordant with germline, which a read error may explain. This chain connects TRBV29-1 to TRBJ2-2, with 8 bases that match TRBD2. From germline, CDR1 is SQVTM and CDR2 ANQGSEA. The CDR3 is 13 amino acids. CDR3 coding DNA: TGCAGCGTTGAGGGTTGGAACAGCGGGGGGCTGTTTTTT. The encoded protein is CSVEGWNSGGLFF.

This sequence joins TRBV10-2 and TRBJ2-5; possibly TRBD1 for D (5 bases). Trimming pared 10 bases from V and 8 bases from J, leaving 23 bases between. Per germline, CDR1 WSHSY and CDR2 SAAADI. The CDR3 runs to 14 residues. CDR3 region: CANRLSREHETQYF. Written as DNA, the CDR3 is TGCGCCAACAGGCTTTCGAGAGAGCACGAAACCCAGTACTTC.

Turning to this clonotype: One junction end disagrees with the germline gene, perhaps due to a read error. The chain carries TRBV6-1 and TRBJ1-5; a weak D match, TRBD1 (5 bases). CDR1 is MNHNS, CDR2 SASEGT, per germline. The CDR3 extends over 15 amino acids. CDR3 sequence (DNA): TGTACCAGCATTCCGACAGCCAATAGCAATCAGCCCCAGCATTTT. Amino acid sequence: CTSIPTANSNQPQHF.

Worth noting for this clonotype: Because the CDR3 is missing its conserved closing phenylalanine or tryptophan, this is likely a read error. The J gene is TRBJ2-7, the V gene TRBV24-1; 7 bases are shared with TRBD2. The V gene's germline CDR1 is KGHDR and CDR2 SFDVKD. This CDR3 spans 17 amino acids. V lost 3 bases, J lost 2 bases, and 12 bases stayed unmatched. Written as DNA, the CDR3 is TGTGCCACCAGTGATGATGCAGCGGCGGGAGAGCCCTACGAGCAGTACCTC. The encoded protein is CATSDDAAAGEPYEQYL.

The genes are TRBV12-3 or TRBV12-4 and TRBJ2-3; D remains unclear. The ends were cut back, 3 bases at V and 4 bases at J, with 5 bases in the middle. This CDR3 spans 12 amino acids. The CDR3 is CASSFLSDTQYF. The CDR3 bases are TGTGCCAGCAGTTTCTTGTCAGATACGCAGTATTTT.

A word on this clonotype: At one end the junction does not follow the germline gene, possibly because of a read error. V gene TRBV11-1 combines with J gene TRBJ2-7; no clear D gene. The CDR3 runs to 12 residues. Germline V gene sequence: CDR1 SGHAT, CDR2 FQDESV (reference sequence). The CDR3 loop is CASSLNSYEQQF. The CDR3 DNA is TGTGCCAGCAGCTTAAATAGCTACGAGCAGCAGTTC. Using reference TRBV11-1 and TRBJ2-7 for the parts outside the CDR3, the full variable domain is EAEVAQSPRYKITEKSQAVAFWCDPISGHATLYWYRQILGQGPELLVQFQDESVVDDSQLPKDRFSAERLKGVDSTLKIQPAELGDSAMYLCASSLNSYEQQFGPGTRLTVT.

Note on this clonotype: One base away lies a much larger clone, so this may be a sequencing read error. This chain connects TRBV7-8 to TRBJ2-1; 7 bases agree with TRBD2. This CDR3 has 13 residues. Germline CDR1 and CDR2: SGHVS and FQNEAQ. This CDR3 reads CVSRRDYTHEQFF. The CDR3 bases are TGTGTCAGCAGGCGGGACTATACGCATGAGCAGTTCTTC. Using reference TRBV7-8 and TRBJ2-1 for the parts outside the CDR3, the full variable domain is GAGVSQSPRYKVAKRGQDVALRCDPISGHVSLFWYQQALGQGPEFLTYFQNEAQLDKSGLPSDRFFAERPEGSVSTLKIQRTQQEDSAVYLCVSRRDYTHEQFFGPGTRLTVL.

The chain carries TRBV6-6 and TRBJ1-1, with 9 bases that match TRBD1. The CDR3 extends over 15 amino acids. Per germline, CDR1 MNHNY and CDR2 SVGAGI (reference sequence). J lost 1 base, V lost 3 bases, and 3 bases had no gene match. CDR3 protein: CASSYGQGKNTEAFF. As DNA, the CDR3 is TGTGCCAGCAGTTATGGACAGGGGAAGAACACTGAAGCTTTCTTT.

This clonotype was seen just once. CDR3 sequence reads: CASSFNADTNQPQHF. CDR3 DNA: TGTGCCAGCAGTTTTAATGCGGATACCAATCAGCCCCAGCATTTT. This rearrangement joins TRBV28 to TRBJ1-5; unclear D gene. Germline CDR1 is MDHEN and CDR2 is SYDVKM. CDR3 length: 15 residues. Trimming stripped 3 bases from V and 3 bases from J, with 12 bases between.

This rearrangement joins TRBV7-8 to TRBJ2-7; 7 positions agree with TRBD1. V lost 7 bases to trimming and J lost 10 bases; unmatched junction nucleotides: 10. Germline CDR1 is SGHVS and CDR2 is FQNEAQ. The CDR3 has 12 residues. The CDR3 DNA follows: TGTGCCAGCACCCAGACAGGGTTCGAACAGTACTTC. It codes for CASTQTGFEQYF.

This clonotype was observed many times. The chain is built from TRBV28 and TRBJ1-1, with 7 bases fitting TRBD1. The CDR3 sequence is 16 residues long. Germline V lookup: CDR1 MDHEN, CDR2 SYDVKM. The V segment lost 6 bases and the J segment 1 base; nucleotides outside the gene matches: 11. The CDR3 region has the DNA TGTGCCAGCAGGAATGCCTGGCGACAGGGGAACACTGAAGCTTTCTTT. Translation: CASRNAWRQGNTEAFF.

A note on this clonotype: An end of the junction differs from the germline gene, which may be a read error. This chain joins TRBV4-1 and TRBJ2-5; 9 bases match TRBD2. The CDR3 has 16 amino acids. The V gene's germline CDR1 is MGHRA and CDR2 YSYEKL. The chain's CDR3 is CASSQGVAGALETQYF. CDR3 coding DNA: TGCGCCAGCAGCCAGGGAGTAGCGGGAGCCTTAGAGACCCAGTATTTC.

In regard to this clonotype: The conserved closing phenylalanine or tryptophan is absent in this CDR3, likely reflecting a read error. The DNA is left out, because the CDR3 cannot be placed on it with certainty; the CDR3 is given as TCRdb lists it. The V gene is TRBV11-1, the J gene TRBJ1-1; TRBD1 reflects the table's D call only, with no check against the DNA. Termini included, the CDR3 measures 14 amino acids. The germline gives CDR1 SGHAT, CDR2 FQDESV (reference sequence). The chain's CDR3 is CASSLYNRGPEASL.